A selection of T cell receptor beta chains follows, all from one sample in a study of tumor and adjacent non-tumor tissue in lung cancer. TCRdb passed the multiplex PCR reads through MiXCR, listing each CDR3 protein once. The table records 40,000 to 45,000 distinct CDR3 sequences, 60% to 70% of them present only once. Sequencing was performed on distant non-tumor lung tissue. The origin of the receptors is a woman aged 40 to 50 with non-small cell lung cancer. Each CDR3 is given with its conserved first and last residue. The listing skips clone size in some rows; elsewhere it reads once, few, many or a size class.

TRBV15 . CATSRRGAGGGETQYF
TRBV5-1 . CASSLALMGTEAFF
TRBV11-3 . CASSLSPQEAQYF
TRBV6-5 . CAIRSTGWGEQYF
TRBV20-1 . CSAPRGDEQYF
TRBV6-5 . CARSSGPAREAFF
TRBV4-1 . CASSPFWPGRNTEAFF
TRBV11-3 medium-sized CASSPFVGWETQYF
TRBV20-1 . CGTSSGTDSNQPQHF
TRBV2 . CVSSEASSGRNTQYF
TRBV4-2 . CASSPLSASGSGDTQYF
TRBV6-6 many CASSNRDSGNEQFF
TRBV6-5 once CASSYWGGPGDEKYF
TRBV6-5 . CVSAMSQGPLNEKLFF
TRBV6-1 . CLSSKDGSSYNEQFF